This T cell receptor beta chain was captured by sequencing in a study of blood T cell repertoires in COVID-19. As for the study in general: Both acute and convalescent COVID-19 samples were obtained from the United States, Italy and Spain. PBMCs, B-cell-depleted T cells, or T cells were the source of the cDNA or gDNA that made up the material.

V lost 6 bases to trimming and J lost 4 bases; unmatched junction nucleotides: 10. Germline values: CDR1 KGHSH, CDR2 LQKENI. This CDR3 is 15 amino acids long. Per the authors' pipeline: Using reference gene primer amplification, nucleated cell counts were estimated. Sequencing used immunoSEQ multiplex PCR; TCRdb keeps in-frame clones, though not all of them. V, J and clone size reflect that table, while D and trimming were determined from the DNA. Among hundreds of thousands of clones listed, roughly 80% were seen once. The specimen sequenced was peripheral blood. This sequence was found in a woman aged 80 or over with acute or convalescent COVID-19. The J gene is TRBJ2-7, the V gene TRBV18; 9 nucleotides agree with TRBD1. The CDR3 region is CASSKTGTGTYEQYF. DNA of the CDR3: TGTGCCAGCTCGAAAACCGGGACAGGGACGTACGAGCAGTACTTC.